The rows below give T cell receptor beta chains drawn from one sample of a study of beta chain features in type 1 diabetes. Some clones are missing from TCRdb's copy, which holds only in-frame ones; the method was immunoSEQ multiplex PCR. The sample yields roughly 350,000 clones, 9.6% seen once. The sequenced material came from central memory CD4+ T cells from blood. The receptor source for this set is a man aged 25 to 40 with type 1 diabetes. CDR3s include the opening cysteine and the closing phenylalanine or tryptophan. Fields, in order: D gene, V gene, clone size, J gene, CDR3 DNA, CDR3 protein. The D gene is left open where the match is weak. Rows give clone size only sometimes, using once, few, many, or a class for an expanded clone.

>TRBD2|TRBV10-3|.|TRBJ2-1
TGTGCCAGCAGTGGTCCGGGACTAGCGGGATACAATGAGCAGTTCTTC
CASSGPGLAGYNEQFF
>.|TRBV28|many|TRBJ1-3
TGTGCCAGCACCATAGGAGGTCTCTCTGGAAACACCATATATTTT
CASTIGGLSGNTIYF
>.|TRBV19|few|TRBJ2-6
TGTGCCAGTATCCCGACAGGTCAAACCCCTGGGGCCAACGTCCTGACTTTC
CASIPTGQTPGANVLTF
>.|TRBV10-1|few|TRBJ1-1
TGCGCCAGCAGTCCTTCCGGCGTCACTGAAGCTTTCTTT
CASSPSGVTEAFF
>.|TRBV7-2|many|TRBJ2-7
TGTGCCAGCAGCTTAGATTTTGGCGGGACCTACGAGCAGTACTTC
CASSLDFGGTYEQYF
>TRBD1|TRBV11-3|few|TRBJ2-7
TGTGCCAGCAGCGTAACCCCGGGACAGGAGTTCTCGCAGTACTTC
CASSVTPGQEFSQYF
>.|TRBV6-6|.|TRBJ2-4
TGTGCCAGCAGTTCAGGCCCGCGAGACATTCAGTACTTC
CASSSGPRDIQYF
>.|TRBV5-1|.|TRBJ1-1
TGCGCCAGCAGCTTTGTTTCGGGAGTCATGAACACTGAAGCTTTCTTT
CASSFVSGVMNTEAFF
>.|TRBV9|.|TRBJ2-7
TGTGCCAGCAGCGGTCCTTCCCCCTACGAGCAGTACTTC
CASSGPSPYEQYF
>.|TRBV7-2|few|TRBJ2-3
TGTGCCAGCAGCCCGGACCTTGGGGGTACGCAGTATTTT
CASSPDLGGTQYF
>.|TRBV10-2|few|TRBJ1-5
TGCGCCAGCAGTGGACAGGCCCAGCCCCAGCATTTT
CASSGQAQPQHF